Listed below are T cell receptor beta chains from one sample, sequenced in a study of shared clonotypes between healthy human individuals. Measured with immunoSEQ multiplex PCR; TCRdb has only the in-frame clones, and not every one. The sample holds roughly 450,000 clones, more than 65% seen once. Material for sequencing was PBMCs. Source of these receptors: a woman aged 40 to 49 in good health. Some clones in this sample may be carry-over from other donors' samples. The CDR3 runs from the conserved cysteine through the conserved F or W. The D gene is left open where the match is weak. The size entry is marked missing in some rows and otherwise reads once, few, many or a size class.

>TRBD2|TRBV6-1|-|TRBJ2-1
TGTGCCAGCAGTGAGGGACTAGCCCTTGACAATGAGCAGTTCTTC
CASSEGLALDNEQFF
>TRBD2|TRBV15|-|TRBJ2-4
TGTGCCACTAGCGGGGCCAAAAACATTCAGTACTTC
CATSGAKNIQYF
>-|TRBV30|few|TRBJ1-6
TGTGCCTGGGGGGGAAACAGGGATTCACCCCTCCACTTT
CAWGGNRDSPLHF
>-|TRBV19|few|TRBJ1-2
TGTGCCAGTAGTATAGGTCACACGAACTATGGCTACACCTTC
CASSIGHTNYGYTF
>-|TRBV30|-|TRBJ1-5
TGTGCCTGGAGCTCCAGGTTCGGGAATCAGCCCCAGCATTTT
CAWSSRFGNQPQHF
>TRBD1|TRBV30|-|TRBJ2-2
TGTGCCTGGGCCGGACAGGGCGGGCACACCGGGGAGCTGTTTTTT
CAWAGQGGHTGELFF
>-|TRBV7-2|-|TRBJ1-1
TGTGCCAGCAGCGAAGTGGACGGGATTGAAGCTTTCTTT
CASSEVDGIEAFF
>-|TRBV6-5|-|TRBJ1-2
TGTGCCAGCAGTTACTCGCCCAGGGCAGGGTATGGCTACACCTTC
CASSYSPRAGYGYTF
>-|TRBV6-1|-|TRBJ1-3
TGTGCCAGCAGTGAAATTCGGACCAACTCTGGAAACACCATATATTTT
CASSEIRTNSGNTIYF
>-|TRBV7-6|-|TRBJ2-5
TGTGCCAGCAGCTTACAAGAGACCCAGTACTTC
CASSLQETQYF
>-|TRBV27|-|TRBJ1-1
TGTGCCAGCAGCCCCCGTGTAGGAATGAACACTGAAGCTTTCTTT
CASSPRVGMNTEAFF
>TRBD1|TRBV5-6|-|TRBJ2-5
TGTGCCAGCAGTTCAACCGGGACAGGGGGCGTCAAGCGAGAGACCCAGTACTTC
CASSSTGTGGVKRETQYF
>TRBD1|TRBV9|-|TRBJ1-2
TGTGCCAGCAGCCCCCACAGGGGGTTAGACTATGGCTACACCTTC
CASSPHRGLDYGYTF
>-|TRBV2|-|TRBJ2-3
TGTGCCAGCAGTGGGGTAGCCCGATGGGCAGATACGCAGTATTTT
CASSGVARWADTQYF